The next 21 T cell receptor beta chains were all read from a single sample in a study of sequential checkpoint blockade in melanoma. Treatment here: randomized to nivolumab then ipilimumab (arm A) or the reverse (arm B). The repertoire was sequenced with immunoSEQ multiplex PCR; TCRdb's copy has only in-frame clones and lacks some. The sample contains under 20,000 clones, 75% to 85% of which appear only once. The material sequenced was CD8+ T cells sorted from blood (inferred from file names), taken from a patient given nivolumab and ipilimumab in sequence. These receptors all come from a human donor with melanoma.

V gene TRBV7-6 combines with J gene TRBJ2-7; the match to TRBD2 covers 10 bases. V gave up 0 bases and J gave up 6 bases; unmatched junction bases: 8. CDR1 SGHVS and CDR2 FNYEAQ come from the germline V gene. The CDR3 is 16 amino acids. The CDR3 spells CASSLARSGRAGEQYF. CDR3 in DNA: TGTGCCAGCAGCTTAGCGAGGAGCGGGAGGGCCGGCGAGCAGTACTTC. The full variable domain, with the rest looked up from reference TRBV7-6 and TRBJ2-7, is GAGVSQSPRYKVTKRGQDVALRCDPISGHVSLYWYRQALGQGPEFLTYFNYEAQQDKSGLPNDRFSAERPEGSISTLTIQRTEQRDSAMYRCASSLARSGRAGEQYFGPGTRLTVT.

The V call is TRBV7-9, the J call TRBJ1-1; possible D gene TRBD1, 5 bases. V was trimmed by 7 bases and J by 0 bases, leaving 12 bases between them. From germline, CDR1 is SEHNR and CDR2 FQNEAQ (reference sequence). The CDR3 length is 14 residues. The CDR3 sequence is CASIRGTMNTEAFF. In DNA, the CDR3 is TGTGCCAGCATTCGGGGGACGATGAACACTGAAGCTTTCTTT.

The chain couples TRBV11-3 to TRBJ1-1; D remains unclear. The germline gives CDR1 SGHNT, CDR2 YENEEA. The V gene lost 4 bases and the J gene lost 6 bases, with 15 bases spanning the gap. The CDR3 sequence is 14 residues long. The CDR3 nucleotides are TGTGCCAGCAGCTCCCCTGGACTAGGTCCTGAAGCTTTCTTT. Protein product: CASSSPGLGPEAFF.

This rearrangement joins TRBV27 to TRBJ2-7; 8 nucleotides agree with TRBD1. CDR1 and CDR2 from the germline V gene are MNHEY and SMNVEV (reference sequence). The CDR3 loop spans 14 amino acids. Trimming at V came to 5 bases and at J to 5 bases, leaving 8 bases not matched to a gene. The CDR3 protein is CASSPRTGFDEQYF. The CDR3 nucleotides read TGTGCCAGCAGTCCCCGGACAGGGTTCGACGAGCAGTACTTC.

In its sample, this clone was seen a few times. The gene calls are TRBV19 and TRBJ1-5; D unclear. CDR1 and CDR2 (germline): LNHDA, SQIVND (reference sequence). V lost 3 bases and J lost 0, with 6 bases in between. The CDR3 is 14 amino acids. CDR3 in DNA: TGTGCCAGTAGTATTGGGAGTAGCAATCAGCCCCAGCATTTT. Residues: CASSIGSSNQPQHF.

The J gene is TRBJ2-7, the V gene TRBV28; perhaps TRBD2 as D (6 bases). Germline CDR1 is MDHEN and CDR2 is SYDVKM. Trimming took 10 bases from V and 0 from J, leaving 16 bases between them. The CDR3 sequence is 14 residues long. The CDR3 here is CATWKRADSYEQYF. The CDR3 DNA is TGTGCCACCTGGAAGCGGGCGGACTCCTACGAGCAGTACTTC.

This chain links TRBV5-4 with TRBJ2-3; D ambiguous. The germline V gene encodes CDR1 SGHNT and CDR2 YYREEE (reference sequence). Trimming cost V 0 bases and J 4 bases, with 9 bases left between them. The CDR3 totals 14 residues. This CDR3 is CASSLGAGADTQYF. For the CDR3, the DNA is TGTGCCAGCAGCTTGGGGGCAGGCGCAGATACGCAGTATTTT. Supplemented by reference TRBV5-4 and TRBJ2-3, the full variable domain reads ETGVTQSPTHLIKTRGQQVTLRCSSQSGHNTVSWYQQALGQGPQFIFQYYREEENGRGNFPPRFSGLQFPNYSSELNVNALELDDSALYLCASSLGAGADTQYFGPGTRLTVL.

The chain employs TRBV5-6 and TRBJ2-7; D not resolved. The CDR3 sequence is 16 residues long. V lost 0 bases to trimming and J lost 6 bases, with 19 bases between them. Germline values: CDR1 SGHDT, CDR2 YYEEEE. The CDR3 nucleotides are TGTGCCAGCAGCTTGGCAGGCGTTGTGGGCTTCGGCGAGCAGTACTTC. Its translation is CASSLAGVVGFGEQYF. Based on the CDR3 plus reference TRBV5-6 and TRBJ2-7, the full variable domain is DAGVTQSPTHLIKTRGQQVTLRCSPKSGHDTVSWYQQALGQGPQFIFQYYEEEERQRGNFPDRFSGHQFPNYSSELNVNALLLGDSALYLCASSLAGVVGFGEQYFGPGTRLTVT.

This chain links TRBV4-2 with TRBJ2-7, with a tentative D call TRBD1 (6 bases). V was clipped by 4 bases and J by 5 bases, with 21 bases between them. Germline V gene sequence: CDR1 LGHNA, CDR2 YNFKEQ. The CDR3 runs to 16 residues. The CDR3 nucleotides are TGTGCCAGCAGCCCGAACGCCCAGGGGCGAGGGAACGAGCAGTACTTC. It yields the protein CASSPNAQGRGNEQYF.

The rearrangement joins TRBV7-8 to TRBJ1-5, with 7 bases aligning to TRBD1. V shed 6 bases, J shed 3 bases, and the junction held 2 bases outside the gene matches. The germline V gene has CDR1 SGHVS and CDR2 FQNEAQ. The CDR3 length is 13 residues. The CDR3 DNA reads TGTGCCAGCAGGGGACAGCTCAATCAGCCCCAGCATTTT. Translation: CASRGQLNQPQHF. The entire variable domain, with the rest obtained from reference TRBV7-8 and TRBJ1-5, is as follows: GAGVSQSPRYKVAKRGQDVALRCDPISGHVSLFWYQQALGQGPEFLTYFQNEAQLDKSGLPSDRFFAERPEGSVSTLKIQRTQQEDSAVYLCASRGQLNQPQHFGDGTRLSIL.

This rearrangement joins TRBV7-9 to TRBJ1-2; D might be TRBD1 (5 bases). V gave up 5 bases and J gave up 4 bases, with 11 bases separating them. This CDR3 has 13 amino acids. The germline CDR1 and CDR2 sequences are SEHNR and FQNEAQ (reference sequence). The CDR3 region is CASSPTTVYGYTF. CDR3 bases: TGTGCCAGCAGCCCAACGACAGTCTATGGCTACACCTTC.

The chain recombines TRBV28 with TRBJ1-1; a weak D match, TRBD1 (5 bases). Trimming pared 3 bases from V and 1 base from J, leaving 6 bases between. The CDR3 sequence is 13 residues long. CDR1 is MDHEN, CDR2 SYDVKM, per germline. In DNA form, the CDR3 reads TGTGCCAGCAGTTTGGGGGGGAACACTGAAGCTTTCTTT. This translates into CASSLGGNTEAFF.

This chain links TRBV5-6 with TRBJ1-2; weak D call: TRBD1 (5 bases). The germline CDR1 and CDR2 sequences are SGHDT and YYEEEE. V was clipped by 0 bases and J by 1 base, with 10 bases between them. This CDR3 contains 15 residues. The CDR3 loop is CASSLDQGYNYGYTF. Here the CDR3 DNA reads TGTGCCAGCAGCTTGGATCAGGGCTATAACTATGGCTACACCTTC. The full variable domain, in which reference TRBV5-6 and TRBJ1-2 provide the parts outside the CDR3, is DAGVTQSPTHLIKTRGQQVTLRCSPKSGHDTVSWYQQALGQGPQFIFQYYEEEERQRGNFPDRFSGHQFPNYSSELNVNALLLGDSALYLCASSLDQGYNYGYTFGSGTRLTVV.

This clone was found a few times. V and J are TRBV30 and TRBJ1-2, with D maybe TRBD1 (6 bases). The V and J ends lost 0 bases and 6 bases respectively, with 8 bases between them. CDR1 and CDR2 from the germline V gene are GTSNPN and SVGIG (reference sequence). The CDR3 contains 12 residues. CDR3 sequence: CAWSVGAHGYTF. DNA for the CDR3: TGTGCCTGGAGTGTGGGGGCCCATGGCTACACCTTC.

A remark on this clone: With a far larger clone one base away, a read error is the likely cause. The sample holds other DNA sequences that translate to the same CDR3. The genes are TRBV7-8 and TRBJ2-7; D perhaps matches TRBD1 (5 bases). V dropped 5 bases and J dropped 1 base, with 21 bases sitting between them. The CDR3 has 17 residues. The germline gives CDR1 SGHVS, CDR2 FQNEAQ. CDR3 sequence (DNA): TGTGCCAGCAGCCAAGATTTCGGCAGGGTAGGGTCCTACGAGCAGTACTTC. Translating it yields CASSQDFGRVGSYEQYF.

V usage is TRBV30 and J usage is TRBJ2-6; D is ambiguous. Deletions cut 2 bases from V and 1 base from J, with 6 bases between. The length of the CDR3 is 14 residues. CDR1 and CDR2 (germline): GTSNPN, SVGIG (reference sequence). The CDR3 coding sequence is TGTGCCTGGAGTCGTCGTTCTGGGGCCAACGTCCTGACTTTC. Its protein product is CAWSRRSGANVLTF.

V and J are TRBV7-8 and TRBJ1-2; D is ambiguous. Trimming cost V 6 bases and J 8 bases, with 19 bases left between them. Germline-derived CDR1 and CDR2 are SGHVS and FQNEAQ. The CDR3 loop spans 14 amino acids. Here the CDR3 reads CASRPGGDLQGYTF. The DNA of the CDR3 is TGTGCCAGCAGGCCGGGTGGCGACCTCCAGGGCTACACCTTC.

The genes are TRBV5-5 and TRBJ2-7, with 9 bases aligning to TRBD1. Germline-derived CDR1 and CDR2 are SGHKS and YYEKEE (reference sequence). This CDR3 is built from 15 residues. Trimming took 3 bases from V and 0 from J; bases not matched to a gene: 4. For the CDR3, the DNA is TGTGCCAGCAGCTCGACAGGGGGGAGCTCCTACGAGCAGTACTTC. This codes for CASSSTGGSSYEQYF.

The rearrangement uses TRBV6-6 and TRBJ1-1; no clear D. Germline V gene data show CDR1 as MNHNY and CDR2 as SVGAGI (reference sequence). Trimming left V 6 bases short and J 4 bases short, with 12 bases between. The CDR3 consists of 13 residues. Here the CDR3 DNA reads TGTGCCAGCAGCTTAGAATCGGGCACTGAAGCTTTCTTT. This gives the protein CASSLESGTEAFF.

The chain has TRBV7-8 and TRBJ1-5; D gene uncertain. Germline V gene lookup returns CDR1 SGHVS and CDR2 FQNEAQ. V lost 5 bases to trimming and J lost 2 bases, with 10 bases between them. CDR3 length equals 14 residues. DNA of the CDR3: TGTGCCAGCAGCCCACTAGGGCGCAATCAGCCCCAGCATTTT. This translates into CASSPLGRNQPQHF.

This clone was seen once. The J gene is TRBJ1-2, the V gene TRBV6-5; the match to TRBD1 covers 9 bases. The CDR3 has 14 residues. Germline V gene sequence: CDR1 MNHEY, CDR2 SVGAGI. The trim removed 6 bases at V and 4 bases at J, leaving 6 bases unmatched. CDR3 DNA sequence: TGTGCCAGCAGCTGGGGACAGGGAACCTATGGCTACACCTTC. Protein: CASSWGQGTYGYTF.